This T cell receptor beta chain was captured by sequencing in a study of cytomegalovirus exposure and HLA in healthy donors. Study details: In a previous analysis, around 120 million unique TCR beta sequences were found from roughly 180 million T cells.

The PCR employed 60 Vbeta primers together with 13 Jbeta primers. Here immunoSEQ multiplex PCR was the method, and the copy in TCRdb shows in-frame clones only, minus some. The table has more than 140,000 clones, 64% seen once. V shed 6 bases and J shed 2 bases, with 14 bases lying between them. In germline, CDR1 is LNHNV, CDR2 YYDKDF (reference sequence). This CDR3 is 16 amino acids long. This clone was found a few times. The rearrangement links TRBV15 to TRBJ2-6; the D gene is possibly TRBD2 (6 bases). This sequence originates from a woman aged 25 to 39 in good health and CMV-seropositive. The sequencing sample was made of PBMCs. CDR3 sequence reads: CATSGARGAGANVLTF. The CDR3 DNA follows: TGTGCCACCAGTGGTGCGCGGGGCGCTGGGGCCAACGTCCTGACTTTC.